The clone carrying this T cell receptor beta chain was observed a single time. This specimen belongs to a study of blood T cell repertoires in COVID-19. Study overall: Sources were T cells, B-cell-depleted T cells, or PBMCs; the material itself was cDNA or gDNA.

Germline lookup yields CDR1 LNHDA and CDR2 SQIVND (reference sequence). V shed 4 bases, J shed 6 bases, and the junction held 12 bases outside the gene matches. The CDR3 runs to 17 residues. In the study's own analysis: Amplification of reference gene primers provided the estimated nucleated cell counts. Produced via immunoSEQ multiplex PCR; TCRdb's table is partial and in-frame only. V and J calls and clone size are as listed in that table; D and trimming were resolved from the DNA. Among fewer than 200,000 clones listed, around 80% were seen once. V and J are TRBV19 and TRBJ1-2; 12 bases fit TRBD1. Sequenced input: peripheral blood. The TCR comes from a man aged 55 to 69 with acute or convalescent COVID-19. CDR3 in amino acids: CASSTRGTGGRSDGYTF. CDR3 bases: TGTGCCAGTAGTACTAGAGGGACAGGGGGCAGGTCAGATGGCTACACCTTC.